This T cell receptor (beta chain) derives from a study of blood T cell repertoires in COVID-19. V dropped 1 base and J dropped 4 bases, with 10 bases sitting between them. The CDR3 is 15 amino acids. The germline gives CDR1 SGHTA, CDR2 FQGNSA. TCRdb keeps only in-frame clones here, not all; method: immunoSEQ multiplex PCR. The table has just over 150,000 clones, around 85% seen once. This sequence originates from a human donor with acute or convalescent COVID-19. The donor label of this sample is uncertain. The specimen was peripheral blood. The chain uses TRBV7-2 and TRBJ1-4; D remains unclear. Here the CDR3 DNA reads TGTGCCAGCAGCTTAGAGCTACAGTATAATGAAAAACTGTTTTTT. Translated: CASSLELQYNEKLFF.